A selection of T cell receptor beta chains follows, all from one sample in a study of blood T cell repertoires in COVID-19. Clones were read by immunoSEQ multiplex PCR, and TCRdb kept only the in-frame ones, dropping some. The sample carries some 160,000 clones, roughly 90% recorded once. The sequenced material came from peripheral blood. The source is a man in his 60s with acute or convalescent COVID-19. Each CDR3 is given with its conserved first and last residue. Each record gives: V gene, J gene, D gene, clone size, CDR3 DNA, CDR3 protein. D genes are given only for firm matches. The size field is filled for only some rows; it gives once, few, many or a size class.

V gene: TRBV18
J gene: TRBJ1-2
D gene: -
clone size: -
CDR3 DNA: TGTGCCAGCTCACCTCGTCGTAACTATGGCTACACCTTC
CDR3 protein: CASSPRRNYGYTF

V gene: TRBV7-2
J gene: TRBJ2-5
D gene: TRBD2
clone size: -
CDR3 DNA: TGTGCCACCTTTCGGGGTAGCGGGGGGGCAGGAGAGACCCAGTACTTC
CDR3 protein: CATFRGSGGAGETQYF

V gene: TRBV19
J gene: TRBJ2-5
D gene: -
clone size: -
CDR3 DNA: TGTGCCAGTAGTATTCGGGACTTACAAGAGACCCAGTACTTC
CDR3 protein: CASSIRDLQETQYF

V gene: TRBV7-2
J gene: TRBJ1-1
D gene: -
clone size: -
CDR3 DNA: TGTGCCAGCAGCTCAGCTGGCGGGGGAACTGAAGCTTTCTTT
CDR3 protein: CASSSAGGGTEAFF

V gene: TRBV10-2
J gene: TRBJ2-1
D gene: TRBD2
clone size: -
CDR3 DNA: TGCGCCAGCATCGGCGGGGGGGGCTCCTACAATGAGCAGTTCTTC
CDR3 protein: CASIGGGGSYNEQFF

V gene: TRBV25-1
J gene: TRBJ2-7
D gene: -
clone size: -
CDR3 DNA: TGTGCCAGCAGTGATTACAAGACGAGGGACGAGCAGTACTTC
CDR3 protein: CASSDYKTRDEQYF

V gene: TRBV5-6
J gene: TRBJ2-7
D gene: -
clone size: once
CDR3 DNA: TGTGCCAGCAGCTTGGAACAGGGCTACGAGCAGTACTTC
CDR3 protein: CASSLEQGYEQYF

V gene: TRBV6-5
J gene: TRBJ1-2
D gene: TRBD1
clone size: -
CDR3 DNA: TGTGCCAGCAGAGCCGGGACAGATACTAACTATGGCTACACCTTC
CDR3 protein: CASRAGTDTNYGYTF

V gene: TRBV10-3
J gene: TRBJ1-2
D gene: TRBD1
clone size: -
CDR3 DNA: TGTGCCATCAAGCGGGACAGGGGAAACTATGGCTACACCTTC
CDR3 protein: CAIKRDRGNYGYTF

V gene: TRBV5-1
J gene: TRBJ1-4
D gene: TRBD1
clone size: -
CDR3 DNA: TGCGCCAGCAGCCCGGGACAGGGGAATGAAAAACTGTTTTTT
CDR3 protein: CASSPGQGNEKLFF

V gene: TRBV11-1
J gene: TRBJ1-1
D gene: -
clone size: few
CDR3 DNA: TGTGCCAGCAGCGTAACACAGGGCCCGACCGCCGAAGCTTTCTTT
CDR3 protein: CASSVTQGPTAEAFF

V gene: TRBV19
J gene: TRBJ2-2
D gene: -
clone size: once
CDR3 DNA: TGTGCCAGTAGTCTCGGACAGAACACCGGGGAGCTGTTTTTT
CDR3 protein: CASSLGQNTGELFF

V gene: TRBV5-1
J gene: TRBJ2-2
D gene: -
clone size: -
CDR3 DNA: TGCGCCAGCAGCACAGGACAGACGAACACCGGGGAGCTGTTTTTT
CDR3 protein: CASSTGQTNTGELFF

V gene: TRBV5-5
J gene: TRBJ2-3
D gene: -
clone size: -
CDR3 DNA: TGTGCCAGCAGCTTGGAAGGCCGAGGCACGCAGTATTTT
CDR3 protein: CASSLEGRGTQYF

V gene: TRBV7-9
J gene: TRBJ1-5
D gene: TRBD1
clone size: -
CDR3 DNA: TGTGCCAGCAGCCGGGGACAGGGGGTTGAGGGCAATCAGCCCCAGCATTTT
CDR3 protein: CASSRGQGVEGNQPQHF

V gene: TRBV24-1
J gene: TRBJ1-5
D gene: -
clone size: -
CDR3 DNA: TGTGCCACCAGTGACCCCTCGACAGGCAATCAGCCCCAGCATTTT
CDR3 protein: CATSDPSTGNQPQHF

V gene: TRBV24-1
J gene: TRBJ2-1
D gene: -
clone size: -
CDR3 DNA: TGTGCCACCAGTGAAGTCAGGGTACGGGAGCAGTTCTTC
CDR3 protein: CATSEVRVREQFF

V gene: TRBV6-5
J gene: TRBJ1-1
D gene: -
clone size: -
CDR3 DNA: TGTGCCAGCACCTACAGGAGGAACACTGAAGCTTTCTTT
CDR3 protein: CASTYRRNTEAFF

V gene: TRBV6-5
J gene: TRBJ2-7
D gene: TRBD2
clone size: -
CDR3 DNA: TGTGCCAGCACTAGGACTAGCGGGGTCCCGTCGGAACAGTACTTC
CDR3 protein: CASTRTSGVPSEQYF

V gene: TRBV5-5
J gene: TRBJ1-5
D gene: TRBD1
clone size: -
CDR3 DNA: TGTGCCAGCAGCCGCGACAGGGACAATCAGCCCCAGCATTTT
CDR3 protein: CASSRDRDNQPQHF

V gene: TRBV21-1
J gene: TRBJ2-7
D gene: -
clone size: once
CDR3 DNA: TGTGCCAGCAGCCCGCCCGGGATCGAGCAGTACTTC
CDR3 protein: CASSPPGIEQYF

V gene: TRBV6-2/TRBV6-3
J gene: TRBJ2-6
D gene: TRBD2
clone size: -
CDR3 DNA: TGTGCCAGCAGTTATGGACGGGAGGCTCTGGGGGCCAACGTCCTGACTTTC
CDR3 protein: CASSYGREALGANVLTF

V gene: TRBV4-2
J gene: TRBJ2-4
D gene: -
clone size: -
CDR3 DNA: TGTGCCAGCAGCCAAGATCGGGGGTCCAAAAACATTCAGTACTTC
CDR3 protein: CASSQDRGSKNIQYF

V gene: TRBV9
J gene: TRBJ2-7
D gene: -
clone size: once
CDR3 DNA: TGTGCCAGCAGCGTTGACTCTAGCGCGAACTACGAGCAGTACTTC
CDR3 protein: CASSVDSSANYEQYF

V gene: TRBV2
J gene: TRBJ1-5
D gene: -
clone size: -
CDR3 DNA: TGTGCCAGCAGTGTTTGGACTGGACAGCCCCAGCATTTT
CDR3 protein: CASSVWTGQPQHF

V gene: TRBV7-9
J gene: TRBJ2-4
D gene: -
clone size: once
CDR3 DNA: TGTGCCAGCAGTTTTACCTATTCGACAGCAGCCAAAAACATTCAGTACTTC
CDR3 protein: CASSFTYSTAAKNIQYF

V gene: TRBV3-1/TRBV3-2
J gene: TRBJ2-3
D gene: TRBD2
clone size: -
CDR3 DNA: TGTGCCAGCAGCCTGCGTAGCGGGGGGGGGACAGATACGCAGTATTTT
CDR3 protein: CASSLRSGGGTDTQYF

V gene: TRBV6-2/TRBV6-3
J gene: TRBJ1-1
D gene: -
clone size: -
CDR3 DNA: TGTGCCAGCAGTTATTTTGCTCGACCGGGCACTGAAGCTTTCTTT
CDR3 protein: CASSYFARPGTEAFF

V gene: TRBV5-1
J gene: TRBJ1-2
D gene: -
clone size: -
CDR3 DNA: TGCGCCAGCAGCTTGATAGGGGAATATGGCTACACCTTC
CDR3 protein: CASSLIGEYGYTF

V gene: TRBV6-5
J gene: TRBJ2-5
D gene: TRBD2
clone size: -
CDR3 DNA: TGTGCCAGCAGTACCTACCAGGGAGGGGAGACCCAGTACTTC
CDR3 protein: CASSTYQGGETQYF

V gene: TRBV18
J gene: TRBJ1-1
D gene: -
clone size: -
CDR3 DNA: TGTGCCAGCTCCCTTAATTCCAACACTGAAGCTTTCTTT
CDR3 protein: CASSLNSNTEAFF

V gene: TRBV27
J gene: TRBJ1-1
D gene: -
clone size: once
CDR3 DNA: TGTGCCAGCAGTTTATCCGAAGGACAGCTTAACACTGAAGCTTTCTTT
CDR3 protein: CASSLSEGQLNTEAFF

V gene: TRBV21-1
J gene: TRBJ2-6
D gene: -
clone size: few
CDR3 DNA: TGTGCCAGCAACTCGGACAGGTCAAACTCTGGGGCCAACGTCCTGACTTTC
CDR3 protein: CASNSDRSNSGANVLTF

V gene: TRBV12-5
J gene: TRBJ2-3
D gene: -
clone size: -
CDR3 DNA: TGTGCTAGTGGTCGCCTCCGGACAAGAACAGATACGCAGTATTTT
CDR3 protein: CASGRLRTRTDTQYF

V gene: TRBV15
J gene: TRBJ2-7
D gene: -
clone size: -
CDR3 DNA: TGTGCCACCAGCAGAGACAGGGGCTACTCCTACGAGCAGTACTTC
CDR3 protein: CATSRDRGYSYEQYF

V gene: TRBV2
J gene: TRBJ2-7
D gene: -
clone size: few
CDR3 DNA: TGTGCCAGCAGTGACGGAGGAAGGGACGAGCAGTACTTC
CDR3 protein: CASSDGGRDEQYF

V gene: TRBV2
J gene: TRBJ1-6
D gene: -
clone size: -
CDR3 DNA: TGTGCCAGCAGTCCGAGCCTTAATTCACCCCTCCACTTT
CDR3 protein: CASSPSLNSPLHF

V gene: TRBV12-5
J gene: TRBJ1-4
D gene: -
clone size: -
CDR3 DNA: TGTGCTAGTGGTTCATTCCCAGCGCCCTCCGGAAAACTGTTTTTT
CDR3 protein: CASGSFPAPSGKLFF

V gene: TRBV10-2
J gene: TRBJ1-5
D gene: TRBD1
clone size: -
CDR3 DNA: TGCGCCAGCAGTGAGGGGGGGACAGGGAAACATCAGCCCCAGCATTTT
CDR3 protein: CASSEGGTGKHQPQHF

V gene: TRBV5-1
J gene: TRBJ2-1
D gene: -
clone size: -
CDR3 DNA: TGCGCCAGCAGCCGCCAGGGGATCCCTTGGAACAATGAGCAGTTCTTC
CDR3 protein: CASSRQGIPWNNEQFF

V gene: TRBV6-5
J gene: TRBJ1-2
D gene: -
clone size: -
CDR3 DNA: TGTGCCAGCAGTTACTCCCTGATCCGGACAGCGAATTTACAAACCTTC
CDR3 protein: CASSYSLIRTANLQTF

V gene: TRBV7-2
J gene: TRBJ1-6
D gene: -
clone size: few
CDR3 DNA: TGTGCCAGCAGCTTATGGGTGGGGCTGGGGGCGACCGAAAGCACCCTCCACTTT
CDR3 protein: CASSLWVGLGATESTLHF

V gene: TRBV15
J gene: TRBJ2-1
D gene: TRBD2
clone size: once
CDR3 DNA: TGTGCCACCAGCAGAGACCGAACTAGCGGGGTCGCCGGTGAGCAGTTCTTC
CDR3 protein: CATSRDRTSGVAGEQFF

V gene: TRBV19
J gene: TRBJ2-1
D gene: -
clone size: -
CDR3 DNA: TGTGCCAGTACCCCCGCGGGGAGCCGTAAGAACAATGAGCAGTTCTTC
CDR3 protein: CASTPAGSRKNNEQFF

V gene: TRBV7-6
J gene: TRBJ2-3
D gene: TRBD1
clone size: -
CDR3 DNA: TGTGCCAGCAGCTACACGGGACAGGGCCCAGATACGCAGTATTTT
CDR3 protein: CASSYTGQGPDTQYF

V gene: TRBV10-3
J gene: TRBJ1-4
D gene: TRBD1
clone size: -
CDR3 DNA: TGTGCCATCAGTGAGATGGGACAGGGAGGTGAAAAACTGTTTTTT
CDR3 protein: CAISEMGQGGEKLFF

V gene: TRBV4-3
J gene: TRBJ1-4
D gene: TRBD1
clone size: -
CDR3 DNA: TGCGCCAGCAGGGAGACAGGGCAAACTAATGAAAAACTGTTTTTT
CDR3 protein: CASRETGQTNEKLFF

V gene: TRBV30
J gene: TRBJ2-7
D gene: -
clone size: -
CDR3 DNA: TGTGCCTGGAGTGTAGGGGATACCTACGAGCAGTACTTC
CDR3 protein: CAWSVGDTYEQYF

V gene: TRBV7-8
J gene: TRBJ1-3
D gene: -
clone size: -
CDR3 DNA: TGTGCCAGCAGCTTAGCGAGGGTAATCACTGGAAACACCATATATTTT
CDR3 protein: CASSLARVITGNTIYF

V gene: TRBV9
J gene: TRBJ2-3
D gene: TRBD2
clone size: -
CDR3 DNA: TGTGCCAGCAGCGTCGTTAGCGGGGCCACAGATACGCAGTATTTT
CDR3 protein: CASSVVSGATDTQYF

V gene: TRBV7-9
J gene: TRBJ1-4
D gene: -
clone size: -
CDR3 DNA: TGTGCCAGCAGCTTAGAGGCAGGCCCTAATGAAAAACTGTTTTTT
CDR3 protein: CASSLEAGPNEKLFF

V gene: TRBV5-1
J gene: TRBJ2-7
D gene: TRBD2
clone size: -
CDR3 DNA: TGCGCCAGCAGCTCCCCGGGTAGCGGGGAGTACGAGCAGTACTTC
CDR3 protein: CASSSPGSGEYEQYF

V gene: TRBV7-2
J gene: TRBJ1-6
D gene: TRBD1
clone size: -
CDR3 DNA: TGTGCCAGCAGCCCCGGGACAGGCAGAAATTCACCCCTCCACTTT
CDR3 protein: CASSPGTGRNSPLHF

V gene: TRBV29-1
J gene: TRBJ1-2
D gene: TRBD1
clone size: -
CDR3 DNA: TGCAGCGTTGAAAAGGGACAGGGCTACACCTTC
CDR3 protein: CSVEKGQGYTF

V gene: TRBV6-1
J gene: TRBJ2-6
D gene: -
clone size: -
CDR3 DNA: TGTGCCAGCAGTGAAACTTCCTGGTCTGGGGCCAACGTCCTGACTTTC
CDR3 protein: CASSETSWSGANVLTF

V gene: TRBV2
J gene: TRBJ1-5
D gene: -
clone size: -
CDR3 DNA: TGTGCCAGCAGTGAGGAACAGGGAATCAATCAGCCCCAGCATTTT
CDR3 protein: CASSEEQGINQPQHF

V gene: TRBV7-9
J gene: TRBJ1-4
D gene: -
clone size: few
CDR3 DNA: TGTGCCAGCAACCCAGGGTCGGCTAATGAAAAACTGTTTTTT
CDR3 protein: CASNPGSANEKLFF